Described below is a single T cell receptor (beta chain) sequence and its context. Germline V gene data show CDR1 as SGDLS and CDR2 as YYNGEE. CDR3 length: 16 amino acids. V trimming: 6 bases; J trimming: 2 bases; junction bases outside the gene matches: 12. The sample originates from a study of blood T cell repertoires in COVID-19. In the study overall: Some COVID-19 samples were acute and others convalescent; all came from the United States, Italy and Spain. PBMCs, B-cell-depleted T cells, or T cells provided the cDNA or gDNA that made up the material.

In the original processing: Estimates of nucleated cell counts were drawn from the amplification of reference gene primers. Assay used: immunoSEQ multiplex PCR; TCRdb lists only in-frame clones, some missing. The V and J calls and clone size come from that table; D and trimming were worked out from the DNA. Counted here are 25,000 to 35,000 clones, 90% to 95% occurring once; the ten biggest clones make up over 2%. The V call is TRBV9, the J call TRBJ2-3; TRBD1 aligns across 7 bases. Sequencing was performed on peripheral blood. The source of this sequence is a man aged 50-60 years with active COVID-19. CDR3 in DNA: TGTGCCAGCACCCTAGGGGCGGACAGGACCACAGATACGCAGTATTTT. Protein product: CASTLGADRTTDTQYF.